The rows below give T cell receptor beta chains drawn from one sample of a study of T cell changes during pregnancy in multiple sclerosis. TCRdb's copy holds only in-frame clones and misses some; the assay was immunoSEQ multiplex PCR. The sample holds around 36,000 clones, around 90% seen once. Sample: CD4+ T cells from peripheral blood mononuclear cells, taken in the third trimester of pregnancy. The receptors originated from a female donor with multiple sclerosis, enrolled in a pregnancy study. The CDR3 runs from the conserved cysteine through the conserved F or W. The D gene is left open where the match is weak. Part of the rows lack a size; the others show once, few, many or a class for expanded clones.

J	D	size	V	DNA	CDR3
TRBJ2-1	NA	NA	TRBV11-3	TGTGCCAGCAGCTTATCAGGGAACCCCTACAATGAGCAGTTCTTC	CASSLSGNPYNEQFF
TRBJ1-1	NA	NA	TRBV28	TGTGCCAGCAGTTTAGTGCGGGGGGCCAAAGCTTTCTTT	CASSLVRGAKAFF
TRBJ1-2	NA	NA	TRBV29-1	TGCAGCGTTATGGTAGCTAACTATGGCTACACCTTC	CSVMVANYGYTF
TRBJ1-4	TRBD1	few	TRBV2	TGTGCCAGCAGCGCGAAACCGGGACAGGAAAAGGGAAAACTGTTTTTT	CASSAKPGQEKGKLFF
TRBJ1-1	NA	NA	TRBV5-1	TGCGCCAGCGGTAAGTCAGGGGACGCTACTGAAGCTTTCTTT	CASGKSGDATEAFF
TRBJ2-3	NA	NA	TRBV5-1	TGCGCCAGCAGCTTGGATCGGGGGACAGATACGCAGTATTTT	CASSLDRGTDTQYF
TRBJ2-2	NA	NA	TRBV30	TGTGCCTGGAGTGGTCGGTTAGCGGCGAACACCGGGGAGCTGTTTTTT	CAWSGRLAANTGELFF
TRBJ1-3	TRBD1	NA	TRBV9	TGTGCCAGCAACCCGGGACAGCCATCTGGAAACACCATATATTTT	CASNPGQPSGNTIYF
TRBJ1-3	NA	NA	TRBV15	TGTGCCACCGGAAGGGGGTCTGGAAACACCATATATTTT	CATGRGSGNTIYF
TRBJ1-2	NA	few	TRBV27	TGTGCCAGCAGTCGAGCGGGACAAGCTTATGGCTACACCTTC	CASSRAGQAYGYTF
TRBJ2-7	NA	NA	TRBV5-8	TGTGCCAGCAGCTTAGCTAGCAGCCCCTACGAGCAGTACTTC	CASSLASSPYEQYF
TRBJ1-5	NA	NA	TRBV18	TGTGCCAGCTCACAACGAGATCAGCCCCAGCATTTT	CASSQRDQPQHF
TRBJ2-7	NA	NA	TRBV12-2	TGTGCAAGTCGCTTAGCAGCTGAAGAAGACGGCAAGGTTTCCCGGGTCGAGCAGTACTTC	CASRLAAEEDGKVSRVEQYF
TRBJ2-7	NA	NA	TRBV18	TGTGCCAGCTCTCGCTCCTACGAGCAGTACTTC	CASSRSYEQYF
TRBJ1-2	NA	NA	TRBV19	TGTGCCAGTAGTATAGCCAGGACAGAAATTGGCTACACCTTC	CASSIARTEIGYTF
TRBJ2-3	TRBD2	NA	TRBV27	TGTGCCAGCAGTTTGCGGACTAGCGGGATCCCCTCAGATACGCAGTATTTT	CASSLRTSGIPSDTQYF
TRBJ2-1	NA	NA	TRBV21-1	TGTGCCAGCAGCAAAGCGGAGTGTACGAGCCGGGTAAGCTCCTACAATGAGCAGTTCTTC	CASSKAECTSRVSSYNEQFF